The T cell receptor beta chain described here comes from a study of regulatory T cells in long-lasting Graves disease. This clonotype has only a few counts. Its target is not known. A clone one base away is much larger, so this may be a read error. With iRepertoire HTBI primers and Arm-PCR of CDR3 regions, TCR beta libraries were built. TCRdb reprocessed the multiplex PCR reads with MiXCR, giving one entry per CDR3 protein. The sample includes approximately 300,000 distinct CDR3 sequences, 15% to 20% of them seen just once. There are 15 residues in the CDR3. Per the germline V gene, CDR1 is ENHRY and CDR2 is SYGVKD. Time point defined: newly diagnosed GD, antithyroid drugs for less than 3 months. Isolated PBMC RNA provided the starting material for the TCR library. The collection involved drawing nine milliliters of peripheral blood into EDTA tubes. General study findings and limits: Persistent patients shared 2,500 to 3,000 public clonotypes among themselves. Newly diagnosed patients shared fewer, at nearly 1,000. Gene preferences differed: TRBV28, TRBJ1-2, TRBJ2-5 in persistent cases. Patients with persistent Graves' had lower TCR diversity than newly diagnosed patients.

The source was peripheral blood mononuclear cells (PBMCs), collected at new diagnosis, from a patient treated with antithyroid drugs. The TCR comes from a female donor with Graves disease. This chain uses TRBV10-3 with TRBJ2-5, with TRBD1 identical over 7 bases. The DNA end lines up better with TRBJ2-1; the J call may be wrong. CDR3 DNA sequence: TGTGCCATCACGTCCCGGGACAGACTTCCCTACGAGCAGTTCTTC. Translated: CAITSRDRLPYEQFF.